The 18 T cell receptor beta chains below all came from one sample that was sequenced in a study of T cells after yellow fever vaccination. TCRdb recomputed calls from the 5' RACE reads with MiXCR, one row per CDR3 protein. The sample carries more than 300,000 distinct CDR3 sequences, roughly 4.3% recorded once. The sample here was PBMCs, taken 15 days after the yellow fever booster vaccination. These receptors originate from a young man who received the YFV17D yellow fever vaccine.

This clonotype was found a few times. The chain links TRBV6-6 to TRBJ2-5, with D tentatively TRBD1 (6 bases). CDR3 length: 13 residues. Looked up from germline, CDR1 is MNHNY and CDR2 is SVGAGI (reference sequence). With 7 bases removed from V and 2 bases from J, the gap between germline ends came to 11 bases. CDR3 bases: TGTGCCAGCAATCAGGGGTGGCAAGAGACCCAGTACTTC. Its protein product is CASNQGWQETQYF.

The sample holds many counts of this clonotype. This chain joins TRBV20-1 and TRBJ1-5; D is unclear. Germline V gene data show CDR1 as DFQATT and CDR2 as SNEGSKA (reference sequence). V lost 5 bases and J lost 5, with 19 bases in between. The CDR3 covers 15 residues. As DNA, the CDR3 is TGCAGTGCTTTCAAGGGAGGGTCTTGGGATCAGCCCCAGCATTTT. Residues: CSAFKGGSWDQPQHF.

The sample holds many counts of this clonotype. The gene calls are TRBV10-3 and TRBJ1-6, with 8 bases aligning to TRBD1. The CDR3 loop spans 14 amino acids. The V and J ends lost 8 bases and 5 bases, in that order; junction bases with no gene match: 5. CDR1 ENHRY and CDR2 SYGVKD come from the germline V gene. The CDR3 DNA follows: TGTGCCATCTCGGCGGGACAGGATAATTCACCCCTCCACTTT. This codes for CAISAGQDNSPLHF.

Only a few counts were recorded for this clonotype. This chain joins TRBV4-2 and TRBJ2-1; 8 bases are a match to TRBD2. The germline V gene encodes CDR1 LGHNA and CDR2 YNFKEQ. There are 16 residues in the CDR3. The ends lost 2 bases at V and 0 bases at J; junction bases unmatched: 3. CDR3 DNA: TGTGCCAGCAGCCAACCGGGGGGGTCCTCCTACAATGAGCAGTTCTTC. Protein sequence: CASSQPGGSSYNEQFF.

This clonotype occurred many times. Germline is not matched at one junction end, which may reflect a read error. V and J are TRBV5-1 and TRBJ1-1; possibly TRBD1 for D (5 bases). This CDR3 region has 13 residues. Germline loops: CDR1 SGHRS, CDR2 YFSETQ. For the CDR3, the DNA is TGTGCCAGCAGCTTAACGGGGGGCACTGAAGCTTTCTTT. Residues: CASSLTGGTEAFF.

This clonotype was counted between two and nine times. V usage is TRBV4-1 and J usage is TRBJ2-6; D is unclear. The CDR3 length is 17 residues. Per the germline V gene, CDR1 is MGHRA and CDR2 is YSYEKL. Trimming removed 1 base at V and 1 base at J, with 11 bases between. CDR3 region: CASSQGSVLSGANVLTF. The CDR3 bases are TGCGCCAGCAGCCAAGGGTCCGTGCTATCTGGGGCCAACGTCCTGACTTTC.

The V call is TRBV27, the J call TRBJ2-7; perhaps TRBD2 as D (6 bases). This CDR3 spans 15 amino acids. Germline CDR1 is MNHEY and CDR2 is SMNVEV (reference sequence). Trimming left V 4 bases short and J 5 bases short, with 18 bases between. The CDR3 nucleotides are TGTGCCAGCAGTTCCCGGGACTGGGGCGCGGACGAGCAGTACTTC. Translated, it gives CASSSRDWGADEQYF.

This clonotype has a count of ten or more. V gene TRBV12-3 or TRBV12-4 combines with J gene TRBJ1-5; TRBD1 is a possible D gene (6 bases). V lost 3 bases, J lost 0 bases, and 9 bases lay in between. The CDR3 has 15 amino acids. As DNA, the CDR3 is TGTGCCAGCAGTTTTCGGGGGCCTAGCAATCAGCCCCAGCATTTT. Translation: CASSFRGPSNQPQHF.

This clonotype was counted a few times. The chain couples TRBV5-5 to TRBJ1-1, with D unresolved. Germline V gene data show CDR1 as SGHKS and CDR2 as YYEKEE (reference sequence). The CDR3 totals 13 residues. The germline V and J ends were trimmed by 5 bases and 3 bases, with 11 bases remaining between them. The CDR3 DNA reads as TGTGCCAGCAGTTTCGTACTGGACACTGAAGCTTTCTTT. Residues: CASSFVLDTEAFF.

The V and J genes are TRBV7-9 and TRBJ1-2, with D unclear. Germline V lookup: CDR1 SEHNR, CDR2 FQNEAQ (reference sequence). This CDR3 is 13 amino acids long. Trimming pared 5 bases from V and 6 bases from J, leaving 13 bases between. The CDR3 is CASSPNGLNGYTF. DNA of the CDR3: TGTGCCAGCAGCCCTAATGGATTAAATGGCTACACCTTC.

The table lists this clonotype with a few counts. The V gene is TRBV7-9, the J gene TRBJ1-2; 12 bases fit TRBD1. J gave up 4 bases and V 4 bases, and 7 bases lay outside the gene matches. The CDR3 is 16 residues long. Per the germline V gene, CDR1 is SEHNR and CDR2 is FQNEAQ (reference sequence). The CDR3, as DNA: TGTGCCAGCAGCTCAGCCGGGACAGGGGGCGGCTATGGCTACACCTTC. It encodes CASSSAGTGGGYGYTF. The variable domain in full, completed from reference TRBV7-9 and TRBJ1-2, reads DTGVSQNPRHKITKRGQNVTFRCDPISEHNRLYWYRQTLGQGPEFLTYFQNEAQLEKSRLLSDRFSAERPKGSFSTLEIQRTEQGDSAMYLCASSSAGTGGGYGYTFGSGTRLTVV.

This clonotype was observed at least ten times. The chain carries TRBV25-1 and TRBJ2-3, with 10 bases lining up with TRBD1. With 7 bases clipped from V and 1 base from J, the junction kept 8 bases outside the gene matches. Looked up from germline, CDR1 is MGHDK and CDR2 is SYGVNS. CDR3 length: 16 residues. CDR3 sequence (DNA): TGTGCCAGCACGGGGACGGGACAGGGGCGCACAGATACGCAGTATTTT. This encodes CASTGTGQGRTDTQYF. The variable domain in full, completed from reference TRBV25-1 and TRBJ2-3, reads EADIYQTPRYLVIGTGKKITLECSQTMGHDKMYWYQQDPGMELHLIHYSYGVNSTEKGDLSSESTVSRIRTEHFPLTLESARPSHTSQYLCASTGTGQGRTDTQYFGPGTRLTVL.

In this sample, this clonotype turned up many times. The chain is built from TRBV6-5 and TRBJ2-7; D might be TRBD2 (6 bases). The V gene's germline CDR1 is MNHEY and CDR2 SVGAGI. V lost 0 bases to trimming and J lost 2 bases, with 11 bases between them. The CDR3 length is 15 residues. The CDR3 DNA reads TGTGCCAGCAGTTACTCCACCGGGAGCCCCTACGAGCAGTACTTC. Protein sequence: CASSYSTGSPYEQYF.

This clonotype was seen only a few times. The CDR3 coding sequence is TGCGCCAGCAGCTTAACCACAGGGGAACAAGAGACCCAGTACTTC. Protein sequence: CASSLTTGEQETQYF. The V call is TRBV5-1, the J call TRBJ2-5; 7 positions match TRBD1. The CDR3 spans 15 residues. V lost 2 bases, J lost 2 bases, and 6 bases stayed unmatched. In germline, CDR1 is SGHRS, CDR2 YFSETQ.

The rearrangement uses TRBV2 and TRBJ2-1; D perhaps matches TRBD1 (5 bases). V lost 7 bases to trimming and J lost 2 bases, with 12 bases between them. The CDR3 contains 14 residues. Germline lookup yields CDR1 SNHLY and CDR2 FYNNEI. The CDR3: CASMGRATYNEQFF. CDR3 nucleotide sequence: TGTGCCAGCATGGGCAGGGCGACCTACAATGAGCAGTTCTTC.

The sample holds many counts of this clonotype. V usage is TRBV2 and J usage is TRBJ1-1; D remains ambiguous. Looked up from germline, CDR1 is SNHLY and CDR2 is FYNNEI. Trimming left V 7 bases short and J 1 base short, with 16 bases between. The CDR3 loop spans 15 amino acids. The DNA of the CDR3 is TGTGCCAGCACAGGTCGGGGTCGAGGGAACACTGAAGCTTTCTTT. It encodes CASTGRGRGNTEAFF.

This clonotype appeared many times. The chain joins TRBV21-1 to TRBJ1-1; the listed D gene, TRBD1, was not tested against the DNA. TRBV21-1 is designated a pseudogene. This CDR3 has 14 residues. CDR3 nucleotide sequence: TGTGCCAGCAGCAAAGACAGGGTGAACACTGAAGCTTTCTTT. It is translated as CASSKDRVNTEAFF.

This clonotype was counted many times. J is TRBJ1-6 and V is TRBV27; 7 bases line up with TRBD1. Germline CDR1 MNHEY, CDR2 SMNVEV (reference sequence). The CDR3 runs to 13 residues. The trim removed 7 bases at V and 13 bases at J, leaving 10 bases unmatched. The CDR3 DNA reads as TGTGCCAGCATCCGTTCTCAGGGGGGTCCCCTCCACTTT. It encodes CASIRSQGGPLHF.